The TCR beta chain under discussion was sequenced for a study of beta chain features in type 1 diabetes. Study results and caveats: For type 1 diabetes patients, VDJ junctions showed fewer insertions and more deletions. Within the patient group, naive, central memory and Treg TCRB repertoires appeared more similar to each other than within healthy donors. Any HLA type influence on TCRB rearrangement was left unresolved here.

With 5 bases clipped from V and 0 bases from J, the junction kept 1 base outside the gene matches. CDR1 is SQVTM, CDR2 ANQGSEA, per germline. This CDR3 comprises 13 residues. This clone was observed a few times. Its specificity is not known. Expressed TCRB transcripts got sequenced, as all isolated RNA was reverse transcribed. Sequenced naive, central memory and regulatory T cell samples produced an average of around 3.8 million reads. Clones were sequenced by immunoSEQ multiplex PCR, and TCRdb holds only the in-frame ones, with some missing. The table includes about 130,000 clones, around a tenth detected once.

The sample comprised central memory CD4+ T cells from blood. The source is a young man in good health. The gene calls are TRBV29-1 and TRBJ1-5; 7 positions agree with TRBD1. CDR3 region: CSVRQGSNQPQHF. CDR3 in DNA: TGCAGCGTTCGACAGGGTAGCAATCAGCCCCAGCATTTT.